Listed here are 5 T cell receptor beta chains from one sample, sequenced in a study of vaccination and CD4 T cells after COVID-19. TCRdb independently ran MiXCR on the PCR reads; one entry per CDR3 protein. The sample has about 20,000 distinct CDR3 sequences, around 64% seen once. Here the sequenced sample was CD4+ T cells from blood, taken after SARS-CoV-2 vaccination. The receptors derive from a human donor who had recovered from COVID-19.

The V and J genes are TRBV29-1 and TRBJ2-2, with D maybe TRBD1 (6 bases). Germline loops: CDR1 SQVTM, CDR2 ANQGSEA. Trimming removed 3 bases from V and 4 bases from J, with 9 bases in between. This CDR3 comprises 13 residues. CDR3 loop: CSVDGQRTGELFF. The CDR3 bases are TGCAGCGTTGATGGACAGCGCACCGGGGAGCTGTTTTTT.

V usage is TRBV5-1 and J usage is TRBJ2-1, with 9 bases fitting TRBD2. The V gene end was trimmed by 3 bases and the J gene end by 0 bases; junction bases not matched to a gene: 1. The CDR3 runs 15 residues. The V gene's germline CDR1 is SGHRS and CDR2 YFSETQ. CDR3 sequence (DNA): TGCGCCAGCAGCTCTAGCGGGGTCTCCTACAATGAGCAGTTCTTC. It yields the protein CASSSSGVSYNEQFF.

The V call is TRBV20-1, the J call TRBJ1-4, with D hard to call. V lost 6 bases and J lost 10, with 12 bases in between. Germline CDR1 reads DFQATT; CDR2 reads SNEGSKA (reference sequence). This CDR3 spans 11 amino acids. CDR3 amino acids: CSAQPVGKLFF. CDR3 bases: TGCAGTGCCCAACCAGTGGGAAAACTGTTTTTT.

The gene calls are TRBV12-3 or TRBV12-4 and TRBJ1-5, with no clear D. The CDR3 covers 14 residues. V dropped 5 bases and J dropped 6 bases, with 14 bases sitting between them. The CDR3 reads CASSITNKGQPQHF. CDR3 bases: TGTGCCAGCAGTATCACCAATAAGGGTCAGCCCCAGCATTTT.

The rearrangement links TRBV20-1 to TRBJ1-5; D uncertain. The germline gives CDR1 DFQATT, CDR2 SNEGSKA (reference sequence). The CDR3 sequence is 13 residues long. Trimming stripped 1 base from V and 1 base from J, with 5 bases between. CDR3 sequence: CSARGTSNQPQHF. DNA of the CDR3: TGCAGTGCTAGAGGGACCAGCAATCAGCCCCAGCATTTT.